Each of the 2 T cell receptor beta chains below was sequenced from the same sample in a study of Ad26.COV2.S vaccination and SARS-CoV-2 variants. Libraries were prepared by immunoSEQ multiplex PCR; TCRdb keeps only in-frame clonotypes and omits some of them. This sample has more than 120,000 clones, with roughly 90% found just once. The starting material was peripheral blood, obtained after recovery from COVID-19. These receptors were taken from a human donor who had recovered from COVID-19.

The chain recombines TRBV18 with TRBJ2-7; tentative D call: TRBD1 (5 bases). CDR1 is KGHSH, CDR2 LQKENI, per germline. The CDR3 consists of 12 residues. The V gene lost 2 bases and the J gene lost 6 bases, with 8 bases spanning the gap. CDR3 sequence reads: CASSPRQPEQYF. CDR3 coding DNA: TGTGCCAGCTCACCAAGACAGCCCGAGCAGTACTTC.

The chain has TRBV3-1 (or the pseudogene TRBV3-2) and TRBJ1-2, with TRBD1 as a possible D gene (5 bases). The CDR3 has 14 amino acids. The V gene's germline CDR1 is LGHDT and CDR2 YNNKEL (reference sequence). Trimming shortened V by 0 bases and J by 3 bases, and 8 bases separated the two germline ends. CDR3 coding DNA: TGTGCCAGCAGCCAAGATTCCAGGGACTATGGCTACACCTTC. It specifies CASSQDSRDYGYTF.